The present entry profiles one T cell receptor (beta chain) with its context. Its antigen is not identified. The genes are named according to mouse. The CDR3 end falls 1 residue outside the read, so it is completed with the germline J gene. Data came from immunoSEQ multiplex PCR; TCRdb stores just in-frame clones and leaves some out. The table includes 2,000 to 2,500 clones, 50% to 70% detected once. This sample was included in a study of tissue T cells after allogeneic stem cell transplantation. With 2 bases removed from V and 3 bases from J, the gap between germline ends came to 6 bases. In germline, CDR1 is SGHDT, CDR2 FRDEAV. The CDR3 sequence is 13 residues long. Findings and limits, study-wide: The patient cohort was small and clinically heterogeneous, with limited sampling depth. In patients and mice, blood and spleen missed much of tissue repertoire.

J is TRBJ2-1 and V is TRBV14, with D unclear. The sequence was collected from a female BALB/c mouse in good health. For this mouse line, the MHC haplotype is H2-d. The sample taken for sequencing was gut tissue. The sequenced part of the CDR3 DNA is TGTGCCAGCAGTTTAGGCATCTATGCTGAGCAGTTC. It codes for CASSLGIYAEQF. From start to end, the CDR3 is CASSLGIYAEQFF.